Sequencing of this TCR beta chain was carried out in a study of cytomegalovirus exposure and HLA in healthy donors. Notes on the study in general: TRBV6-2, TRBV6-3 and some other V segments were unresolvable in 87-base-pair reads. Data from an earlier analysis indicated that most TCR beta V segments were productive either about 90% or about 30% of the time.

13 Jbeta primers and 60 Vbeta primers were used for the PCR. TCRdb's copy holds only in-frame clones and misses some; the assay was immunoSEQ multiplex PCR. The repertoire holds roughly 140,000 clones, with about 80% as singletons. V was clipped by 2 bases and J by 0 bases, with 8 bases between them. This CDR3 is built from 14 residues. CDR1 is SGHTA, CDR2 FQGNSA, per germline. In the case of this clone: Its target is unknown.

This receptor was obtained from a man aged 40-49 years in good health and CMV-seronegative. Sequenced: PBMCs. This chain links TRBV7-2 with TRBJ2-7, with D perhaps TRBD1 (5 bases). The CDR3 sequence is CASSLYRTSYEQYF. CDR3 nucleotides: TGTGCCAGCAGCTTATACAGGACCTCCTACGAGCAGTACTTC.